This T cell receptor (beta chain) was captured by sequencing in a study of blood T cell repertoires in COVID-19. Across the whole study: In each case, the material was cDNA or gDNA derived from T cells, B-cell-depleted T cells, or PBMCs.

Per the study methods: Nucleated cell number was recorded as an estimate derived from reference gene primer amplification. Sequencing used immunoSEQ multiplex PCR; TCRdb keeps in-frame clones, though not all of them. V, J and clone size derive from that table, while D and trimming were established from the DNA sequence. This sample has 110,000 to 150,000 clones, with around 80% found just once. The CDR3 has 14 amino acids. Trimming took 5 bases from V and 2 from J, leaving 13 bases between them. Germline V gene lookup returns CDR1 PRHDT and CDR2 FYEKMQ (reference sequence). The chain uses TRBV13 and TRBJ2-7; D may be TRBD1 (5 bases). The sequence derives from a woman between 50 and 59 years old who had recovered from COVID-19. The specimen was PBMCs or T cells enriched from blood (not recorded which). CDR3 region: CASSANRLAYEQYF. In DNA, the CDR3 is TGTGCCAGCAGCGCGAACAGGTTGGCCTACGAGCAGTACTTC.